The 19 T cell receptor beta chains given below trace back to one sample, sequenced in a study of blood T cells in healthy people across ages. Primed by a sample-barcoded 5' primer and a J-beta primer mix, a second PCR proceeded for about 6 to 11 cycles. TCRdb independently ran MiXCR on the 5' RACE reads; one entry per CDR3 protein. Seen here are some 760,000 distinct CDR3 sequences, roughly 25% observed once, and the top ten hold approximately 4%. This sample was also put to use in a study of T cells of mothers and their children.

The specimen sequenced was blood. The source of these receptors is a boy aged 5-17 years in good health.

V is TRBV12-3 or TRBV12-4 and J is TRBJ2-7; D gene uncertain. The CDR3 loop spans 14 amino acids. Trimming shortened V by 2 bases and J by 3 bases, and 11 bases separated the two germline ends. The CDR3 loop is CASSLYPTDYEQYF. The CDR3 coding sequence is TGTGCCAGCAGTTTATATCCCACGGACTACGAGCAGTACTTC.

Ten or more counts support this clonotype. In nucleotides, the CDR3 is TGTGCCAGCAGTGGCCCTAATCCCTACAATGAGCAGTTCTTC. Protein product: CASSGPNPYNEQFF. This chain links TRBV6-2 or TRBV6-3 with TRBJ2-1; D uncertain. Per the germline V gene, CDR1 is MNHEY and CDR2 is SVGEGT. V lost 5 bases to trimming and J lost 2 bases, with 10 bases between them. This CDR3 comprises 14 residues.

The chain couples TRBV20-1 to TRBJ2-1; D possibly corresponds to TRBD2 (5 bases). Germline V lookup: CDR1 DFQATT, CDR2 SNEGSKA (reference sequence). V gave up 6 bases and J gave up 3 bases, with 18 bases separating them. The CDR3 sequence is 15 residues long. The CDR3 DNA follows: TGCAGTGCCCCTCTGGGCAGCGGTTACTACAATGAGCAGTTCTTC. Its protein is CSAPLGSGYYNEQFF.

This clonotype came up a few times. The chain carries TRBV20-1 and TRBJ2-5, with D perhaps TRBD2 (7 bases). From germline, CDR1 is DFQATT and CDR2 SNEGSKA (reference sequence). V lost 2 bases, J lost 5 bases, and 15 bases lay in between. This CDR3 contains 14 residues. The CDR3 loop reads CSARNSGGRETQYF. The CDR3 DNA sequence: TGCAGTGCTAGAAATTCGGGGGGCAGGGAGACCCAGTACTTC.

V and J are TRBV6-5 and TRBJ2-7, with D possibly being TRBD1 (6 bases). CDR1 MNHEY and CDR2 SVGAGI come from the germline V gene. The CDR3 extends over 14 amino acids. Trimming stripped 2 bases from V and 3 bases from J, with 11 bases between. In DNA, the CDR3 is TGTGCCAGCAGTTACCGAAGGACAGACTACGAGCAGTACTTC. Its protein product is CASSYRRTDYEQYF.

A few counts support this clonotype. The chain recombines TRBV3-1 with TRBJ2-5, with 8 bases matching TRBD1. The end of the DNA is better explained by TRBJ2-7, so the J call may be wrong. The CDR3 covers 17 residues. Germline values: CDR1 LGHDT, CDR2 YNNKEL (reference sequence). DNA of the CDR3: TGTGCCAGCAGCCAAACTATTCGGAGGACAGGGACGTACGAGCAGTACTTC. This sequence encodes CASSQTIRRTGTYEQYF.

The chain recombines TRBV9 with TRBJ2-7; D remains unclear. CDR3 length: 15 residues. Per germline, CDR1 SGDLS and CDR2 YYNGEE. The germline V and J ends were trimmed by 3 bases and 6 bases, with 19 bases remaining between them. Here the CDR3 DNA reads TGTGCCAGCAGCGAGCGTAGACTTATTCCCTGCGAGCAGTACTTC. Residues: CASSERRLIPCEQYF.

This clonotype was seen only a few times. This sequence joins TRBV19 and TRBJ1-1, with a tentative D call TRBD1 (6 bases). CDR1 and CDR2 (germline): LNHDA, SQIVND (reference sequence). The CDR3 sequence is 16 residues long. Deletions cut 2 bases from V and 0 bases from J, with 13 bases between. The CDR3 DNA sequence: TGTGCCAGTAGTATACCTCAGGGGTGCCTGAACACTGAAGCTTTCTTT. Translated: CASSIPQGCLNTEAFF.

This rearrangement joins TRBV20-1 to TRBJ1-4; TRBD1 aligns across 7 bases. The germline CDR1 and CDR2 sequences are DFQATT and SNEGSKA (reference sequence). After removal of 3 bases from V and 0 bases from J, the junction contained 4 bases not matched to a gene. CDR3 length: 15 amino acids. Here the CDR3 reads CSASLTGATNEKLFF. Here the CDR3 DNA reads TGCAGTGCTAGCCTTACAGGGGCAACTAATGAAAAACTGTTTTTT.

This chain uses TRBV27 with TRBJ2-1; D gene unclear. This CDR3 is 14 amino acids long. Trimming stripped 6 bases from V and 10 bases from J, with 19 bases between. CDR1 and CDR2 from the germline V gene are MNHEY and SMNVEV (reference sequence). The CDR3 DNA follows: TGTGCCAGCAGGCCTGAAGCCCCCGCTGGGGAGCAGTTCTTC. This codes for CASRPEAPAGEQFF.

The chain is built from TRBV7-8 and TRBJ2-7; 10 nucleotides align to TRBD2. This CDR3 has 15 residues. Germline V gene lookup returns CDR1 SGHVS and CDR2 FQNEAQ. J lost 5 bases, V lost 0 bases, and 4 bases had no gene match. The CDR3 nucleotides read TGTGCCAGCAGCTTAGCGCGGCTAGCGGGAGACGAGCAGTACTTC. Encoded protein: CASSLARLAGDEQYF.

In this sample, this clonotype turned up a few times. The chain carries TRBV20-1 and TRBJ2-4, with a tentative D call TRBD2 (5 bases). The germline gives CDR1 DFQATT, CDR2 SNEGSKA (reference sequence). The CDR3 consists of 17 residues. With 0 bases removed from V and 1 base from J, the gap between germline ends came to 16 bases. The DNA of the CDR3 is TGCAGTGCTAGAGATTCCCGCGGGTCGGGCGCCAAAAACATTCAGTACTTC. Residues: CSARDSRGSGAKNIQYF.

The gene calls are TRBV6-2 or TRBV6-3 and TRBJ2-5, with D unclear. TRBJ2-1 matches the DNA end more closely, so the J call is doubtful. This CDR3 is built from 12 residues. Germline V gives CDR1 MNHEY, CDR2 SVGEGT. The CDR3 spells CASSSQKHEQFF. CDR3 sequence (DNA): TGTGCCAGCAGTAGCCAGAAGCATGAGCAGTTCTTC.

The gene calls are TRBV15 and TRBJ2-7, with D possibly called TRBD1 or TRBD2 (5 bases each). Germline CDR1 reads LNHNV; CDR2 reads YYDKDF (reference sequence). Trimming cost V 5 bases and J 5 bases, with 13 bases left between them. CDR3 length: 13 residues. The CDR3 loop is CATSRDGGHEQYF. CDR3 in DNA: TGTGCCACCAGCCGGGACGGTGGACACGAGCAGTACTTC.

This clonotype showed up just a few times. The rearrangement links TRBV9 to TRBJ2-7; D remains unclear. The germline V gene encodes CDR1 SGDLS and CDR2 YYNGEE. Deletions cut 0 bases from V and 2 bases from J, with 9 bases between. The CDR3 extends over 14 amino acids. CDR3 loop: CASSVVPETYEQYF. CDR3 in DNA: TGTGCCAGCAGCGTAGTACCAGAAACCTACGAGCAGTACTTC.

A note on this clonotype: The conserved phenylalanine or tryptophan is not found at the CDR3 terminus, so this likely reflects a read error. The chain employs TRBV7-2 and TRBJ2-7; 10 positions agree with TRBD2. CDR3 length equals 15 residues. V lost 4 bases to trimming and J lost 4 bases; unmatched junction nucleotides: 7. The germline CDR1 and CDR2 sequences are SGHTA and FQGNSA. CDR3 protein: CASSSRTSGAYEQYS. DNA for the CDR3: TGTGCCAGCAGCTCCCGCACTAGCGGGGCTTACGAGCAGTACTCC.

The chain uses TRBV12-3 or TRBV12-4 and TRBJ2-1; 7 nucleotides line up with TRBD1. This CDR3 spans 17 amino acids. Unmatched junction bases numbered 15, after V lost 5 bases and J lost 5 bases. CDR3 nucleotide sequence: TGTGCCAGCAGTCCCTACCAGGACAGGCCGCGTAACAATGAGCAGTTCTTC. It translates to CASSPYQDRPRNNEQFF.

There are a few counts of this clonotype. A read error may account for a junction end that differs from germline. The rearrangement uses TRBV2 and TRBJ1-1; 7 bases are a match to TRBD1. This CDR3 has 14 amino acids. Germline V gene data show CDR1 as SNHLY and CDR2 as FYNNEI. DNA for the CDR3: TGTGCCGGCAGTGACTGGCAGGGGGGCACTGAAGCTTTCTTT. This sequence encodes CAGSDWQGGTEAFF.

This clonotype has just a few counts. The chain combines TRBV27 with TRBJ2-1; no clear D gene. There are 15 residues in the CDR3. The V gene lost 10 bases and the J gene lost 0 bases, with 16 bases spanning the gap. Germline V gene data show CDR1 as MNHEY and CDR2 as SMNVEV (reference sequence). In nucleotides, the CDR3 is TGTGCCACCCAACCCGGTTTTAGCTCCTACAATGAGCAGTTCTTC. Its translation is CATQPGFSSYNEQFF.